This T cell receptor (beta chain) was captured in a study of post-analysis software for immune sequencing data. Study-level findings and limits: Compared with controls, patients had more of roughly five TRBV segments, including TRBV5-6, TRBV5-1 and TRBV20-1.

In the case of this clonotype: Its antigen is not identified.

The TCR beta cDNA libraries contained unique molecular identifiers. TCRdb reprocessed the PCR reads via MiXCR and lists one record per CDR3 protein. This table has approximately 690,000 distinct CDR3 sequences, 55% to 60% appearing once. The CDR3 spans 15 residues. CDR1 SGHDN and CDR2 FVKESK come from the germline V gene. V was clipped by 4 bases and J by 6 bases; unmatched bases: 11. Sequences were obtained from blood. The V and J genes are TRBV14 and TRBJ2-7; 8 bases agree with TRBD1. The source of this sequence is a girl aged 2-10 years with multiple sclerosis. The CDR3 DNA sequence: TGTGCCAGCAGCCTCCAGGACAGGGAGTTTGGCGAGCAGTACTTC. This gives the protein CASSLQDREFGEQYF.